This T cell receptor (beta chain) was sequenced during a study of blood T cell repertoires in COVID-19. Study information: The United States, Italy and Spain supplied acute and convalescent COVID-19 samples. The cDNA or gDNA used as material had been derived from T cells, B-cell-depleted T cells, or PBMCs.

The CDR3 runs 15 residues. CDR1 and CDR2 from the germline V gene are SGHTA and FQGNSA. V was cut by 2 bases and J by 4 bases, with 12 bases left in between. Study processing details: Researchers report that nucleated cell counts were estimated from reference gene primer amplification. Libraries were prepared by immunoSEQ multiplex PCR; TCRdb keeps only in-frame clonotypes and omits some of them. The DNA gave D and trimming, while V, J and clone size come from that table. The sample lists fewer than 300,000 clones, roughly 88% occurring once. V is TRBV7-2 and J is TRBJ1-5; possibly TRBD1 for D (5 bases). This TCR was sampled from a man between 18 and 29 years old with active or convalescent COVID-19. Sequencing was carried out using peripheral blood. This chain's CDR3 is CASSLYSRVNQPQHF. As DNA, the CDR3 is TGTGCCAGCAGCTTATATTCCAGGGTGAATCAGCCCCAGCATTTT.